These 31 T cell receptor beta chains were all obtained from the same sample, sequenced in a study of OX40 agonist ivuxolimab in advanced cancers. Libraries were prepared by immunoSEQ multiplex PCR; TCRdb keeps only in-frame clonotypes and omits some of them. The sample has approximately 64,000 clones, just over 85% seen once. The sequencing used CD4+ or CD8+ T cells sorted from blood, collected in a trial of the OX40 agonist ivuxolimab. The source is an adult with an advanced solid tumor such as melanoma, head and neck, liver or kidney cancer.

The chain recombines TRBV28 with TRBJ2-5, with D perhaps assigned TRBD1 or TRBD2 (7 bases each). The CDR3 has 15 amino acids. V lost 6 bases and J 5 bases, leaving 19 bases between the germline ends. Germline V CDR1 and CDR2: MDHEN, SYDVKM. CDR3 coding DNA: TGTGCCAGCAGCCCACCAGGGGGAGGGTGGGAGACCCAGTACTTC. Translating it yields CASSPPGGGWETQYF. The whole variable domain, filled in from reference TRBV28 and TRBJ2-5, reads DVKVTQSSRYLVKRTGEKVFLECVQDMDHENMFWYRQDPGLGLRLIYFSYDVKMKEKGDIPEGYSVSREKKERFSLILESASTNQTSMYLCASSPPGGGWETQYFGPGTRLLVL.

The chain recombines TRBV5-4 with TRBJ1-1; D is ambiguous. Deletions cut 0 bases from V and 11 bases from J, with 11 bases between. The CDR3 is 12 residues long. Germline-derived CDR1 and CDR2 are SGHNT and YYREEE (reference sequence). The CDR3 coding sequence is TGTGCCAGCAGCTTGGAGACTTCTGGTGCTTTCTTT. Protein: CASSLETSGAFF.

This rearrangement joins TRBV2 to TRBJ2-1, with 8 bases fitting TRBD1. The CDR3 covers 16 residues. The germline gives CDR1 SNHLY, CDR2 FYNNEI. The V segment lost 8 bases and the J segment 2 bases; nucleotides outside the gene matches: 11. CDR3 sequence reads: CASGAPTGATYNEQFF. The CDR3 bases are TGTGCCAGCGGGGCCCCGACAGGGGCCACCTACAATGAGCAGTTCTTC.

Comments on this clone: Different DNA sequences within this sample yield the same CDR3. The chain uses TRBV7-9 and TRBJ1-5, with TRBD1 matching over 7 bases. The CDR3 sequence is 15 residues long. CDR1 is SEHNR and CDR2 is FQNEAQ in the germline V gene (reference sequence). V lost 1 base to trimming and J lost 4 bases; unmatched junction nucleotides: 4. The chain's CDR3 is CASSLGGDRNQPQHF. The CDR3 DNA reads as TGTGCCAGCAGCTTAGGAGGGGACAGAAATCAGCCCCAGCATTTT.

Notes on this clone: The junction departs from germline at one end; a sequencing error may be responsible. J is TRBJ2-2 and V is TRBV14; either TRBD1 or TRBD2 may supply D (6 bases each). CDR3 length: 16 residues. Germline V gene data show CDR1 as SGHDN and CDR2 as FVKESK. The CDR3 region is CASSRYTTGNTGGLFF. The CDR3 DNA follows: TGTGCCAGCAGCCGATATACAACAGGGAACACCGGGGGGCTGTTTTTT.

CDR3 nucleotide sequence: TGTGCCAGCAGCGTAGAGGGGACAGGGCTAAGCTACACCTTC. Translation gives CASSVEGTGLSYTF. This chain uses TRBV9 with TRBJ1-2; 9 bases align to TRBD1. Germline V gene lookup returns CDR1 SGDLS and CDR2 YYNGEE. The CDR3 is made up of 14 amino acids. The junction had 6 bases not matched to a gene; V was cut back by 0 bases and J by 9 bases.

This chain uses TRBV10-3 with TRBJ1-2, with D maybe TRBD1 (5 bases). The CDR3 length is 16 residues. The germline V gene has CDR1 ENHRY and CDR2 SYGVKD. The ends were cut back, 6 bases at V and 0 bases at J, with 17 bases in the middle. The CDR3 DNA follows: TGTGCCATCAGGAAGGGACGCGAAGCCACTAACTATGGCTACACCTTC. Translation: CAIRKGREATNYGYTF.

The chain joins TRBV28 to TRBJ2-7, with TRBD1 matching over 9 bases. The J segment lost 6 bases and the V segment lost 3 bases, leaving 12 bases of the junction unmatched. The CDR3 is 16 residues long. Germline V CDR1 and CDR2: MDHEN, SYDVKM. This chain's CDR3 is CASSFPSGTGLPEQYF. For the CDR3, the DNA is TGTGCCAGCAGTTTCCCTTCCGGGACAGGGCTCCCCGAGCAGTACTTC.

The CDR3 DNA reads as TGTGCCAGCAGACCTCTGACAGGGCAGGCAGATACGCAGTATTTT. It is translated as CASRPLTGQADTQYF. The rearrangement uses TRBV6-1 and TRBJ2-3; 7 bases agree with TRBD1. Germline CDR1 is MNHNS and CDR2 is SASEGT. CDR3 length: 15 amino acids. The trim removed 6 bases at V and 4 bases at J, leaving 10 bases unmatched.

The rearrangement uses TRBV7-9 and TRBJ2-3, with D perhaps TRBD2 (6 bases). V lost 3 bases and J 4 bases, leaving 11 bases between the germline ends. Germline loops: CDR1 SEHNR, CDR2 FQNEAQ (reference sequence). This CDR3 is 14 amino acids long. CDR3 amino acids: CASSFSGVADTQYF. CDR3 sequence (DNA): TGTGCCAGCAGCTTTTCGGGGGTCGCAGATACGCAGTATTTT.

The chain employs TRBV28 and TRBJ1-2, with a weak D call TRBD1 (5 bases). V lost 2 bases to trimming and J lost 8 bases, with 12 bases between them. The CDR3 consists of 13 residues. Germline loops: CDR1 MDHEN, CDR2 SYDVKM. CDR3 bases: TGTGCCAGCAGTTTAAAGGGGTATGGAGGCTACACCTTC. Protein product: CASSLKGYGGYTF.

The chain carries TRBV11-3 and TRBJ2-1; TRBD1 aligns across 10 bases. V was clipped by 1 base and J by 6 bases; unmatched bases: 9. The germline V gene has CDR1 SGHNT and CDR2 YENEEA. The CDR3 contains 17 residues. CDR3 sequence reads: CASSLGRRDRGSNEQFF. CDR3 DNA: TGTGCCAGCAGCTTAGGGAGAAGGGACAGGGGATCCAATGAGCAGTTCTTC.

The V gene is TRBV10-1, the J gene TRBJ2-1, with D perhaps matching TRBD2 (7 bases). Per the germline V gene, CDR1 is WNHNN and CDR2 is SYGVQD (reference sequence). The CDR3 sequence is 15 residues long. V shed 4 bases and J shed 8 bases, with 18 bases lying between them. Here the CDR3 DNA reads TGCGCCAGCAGTGCTTCGGGGGGCGAGAGACATGAGCAGTTCTTC. This codes for CASSASGGERHEQFF.

This clone ranks as medium-sized. V is TRBV27 and J is TRBJ2-3; D unresolved. The germline V gene has CDR1 MNHEY and CDR2 SMNVEV (reference sequence). The ends were cut back, 3 bases at V and 2 bases at J, with 3 bases in the middle. The CDR3 is made up of 12 amino acids. CDR3 protein: CASSFNTDTQYF. In DNA form, the CDR3 reads TGTGCCAGCAGTTTCAACACAGATACGCAGTATTTT.

Only one count was recorded for this clone. This chain's CDR3 is CASSPGTVQETQYF. The CDR3 nucleotides read TGTGCCAGCAGCCCCGGGACAGTCCAAGAGACCCAGTACTTC. The chain links TRBV11-2 to TRBJ2-5; 7 nucleotides agree with TRBD1. From germline, CDR1 is SGHAT and CDR2 FQNNGV. The CDR3 spans 14 residues. The trim removed 5 bases at V and 1 base at J, leaving 4 bases unmatched.

This clone was recorded once. This chain uses TRBV19 with TRBJ2-5; either TRBD1 or TRBD2 may fit D (7 bases each). This CDR3 has 17 amino acids. The germline V gene encodes CDR1 LNHDA and CDR2 SQIVND (reference sequence). Trimming shortened V by 9 bases and J by 1 base, and 24 bases separated the two germline ends. CDR3 sequence (DNA): TGTGCCAGCTCCCTTAGACTGGGGGGGACAGTCCAAGAGACCCAGTACTTC. It yields the protein CASSLRLGGTVQETQYF.

This chain links TRBV19 with TRBJ2-3, with 10 positions matching TRBD1. V was clipped by 6 bases and J by 1 base; unmatched bases: 4. Germline V gene sequence: CDR1 LNHDA, CDR2 SQIVND (reference sequence). The CDR3 is 15 amino acids. CDR3 coding DNA: TGTGCCAGTAGCCGGGACAGGGGTGGCACAGATACGCAGTATTTT. Translation: CASSRDRGGTDTQYF.

V is TRBV12-5 and J is TRBJ2-1; 13 nucleotides align to TRBD2. CDR3 length equals 17 residues. Germline loops: CDR1 LGHNT, CDR2 FRNRAP. The V gene end was trimmed by 6 bases and the J gene end by 5 bases; junction bases not matched to a gene: 10. The CDR3 loop reads CASGVAGTSGKDNEQFF. CDR3 coding DNA: TGTGCTAGTGGGGTGGCCGGGACTAGCGGGAAAGACAATGAGCAGTTCTTC. The whole variable domain, remainder taken from reference TRBV12-5 and TRBJ2-1, is DARVTQTPRHKVTEMGQEVTMRCQPILGHNTVFWYRQTMMQGLELLAYFRNRAPLDDSGMPKDRFSAEMPDATLATLKIQPSEPRDSAVYFCASGVAGTSGKDNEQFFGPGTRLTVL.

The chain recombines TRBV10-3 with TRBJ1-2; D might be TRBD1 (6 bases). Trimming cost V 9 bases and J 8 bases, with 13 bases left between them. Germline loops: CDR1 ENHRY, CDR2 SYGVKD. The CDR3 consists of 11 residues. CDR3 sequence reads: CAIQGVEGYTF. In DNA form, the CDR3 reads TGTGCCATACAGGGTGTAGAGGGCTACACCTTC.

The chain is built from TRBV7-9 and TRBJ2-3, with D maybe TRBD2 (6 bases). Germline V lookup: CDR1 SEHNR, CDR2 FQNEAQ (reference sequence). CDR3 size: 14 residues. Trimming took 4 bases from V and 4 from J, leaving 12 bases between them. The CDR3 bases are TGTGCCAGCAGCTGGGCTAGCGCCTCAGATACGCAGTATTTT. Protein sequence: CASSWASASDTQYF.

The chain couples TRBV27 to TRBJ1-6, with TRBD1 identical over 7 bases. V dropped 6 bases and J dropped 6; count of bases not matched to a gene: 14. In germline, CDR1 is MNHEY, CDR2 SMNVEV (reference sequence). The CDR3 is made up of 17 amino acids. CDR3 sequence: CASSYRQGSGGNSPLHF. The CDR3 DNA is TGTGCCAGCAGCTACAGACAGGGCTCCGGAGGTAATTCACCCCTCCACTTT.

This chain uses TRBV19 with TRBJ2-2; 10 nucleotides agree with TRBD1. This CDR3 comprises 15 residues. The ends lost 6 bases at V and 2 bases at J; junction bases unmatched: 3. CDR1 and CDR2 from the germline V gene are LNHDA and SQIVND (reference sequence). CDR3 sequence reads: CASRGDRGNTGELFF. CDR3 nucleotide sequence: TGTGCCAGTAGAGGGGACAGGGGAAACACCGGGGAGCTGTTTTTT. Based on the CDR3 plus reference TRBV19 and TRBJ2-2, the full variable domain is DGGITQSPKYLFRKEGQNVTLSCEQNLNHDAMYWYRQDPGQGLRLIYYSQIVNDFQKGDIAEGYSVSREKKESFPLTVTSAQKNPTAFYLCASRGDRGNTGELFFGEGSRLTVL.

V and J are TRBV11-2 and TRBJ2-7, with TRBD1 matching 8 bases. The V segment lost 4 bases and the J segment 5 bases; nucleotides outside the gene matches: 10. The CDR3 loop spans 15 amino acids. Germline CDR1 reads SGHAT; CDR2 reads FQNNGV. The chain's CDR3 is CASSSLRTGPNEQYF. CDR3 bases: TGTGCCAGCAGCTCCCTAAGGACAGGGCCGAACGAGCAGTACTTC.

The chain links TRBV5-1 to TRBJ1-3; TRBD1 might be the D (6 bases). Germline CDR1 reads SGHRS; CDR2 reads YFSETQ. V dropped 0 bases and J dropped 3 bases, with 10 bases sitting between them. The CDR3 is 15 amino acids. The CDR3 DNA reads as TGCGCCAGCAGCTTGGGGGGGCGCGGTGGAAACACCATATATTTT. Translating it yields CASSLGGRGGNTIYF. The whole variable domain, filled in from reference TRBV5-1 and TRBJ1-3, reads KAGVTQTPRYLIKTRGQQVTLSCSPISGHRSVSWYQQTPGQGLQFLFEYFSETQRNKGNFPGRFSGRQFSNSRSEMNVSTLELGDSALYLCASSLGGRGGNTIYFGEGSWLTVV.

This clone has only a few counts. The chain employs TRBV5-4 and TRBJ1-1; D unclear. This CDR3 comprises 11 residues. CDR1 is SGHNT and CDR2 is YYREEE in the germline V gene (reference sequence). Trimming took 0 bases from V and 8 from J, leaving 5 bases between them. The CDR3 sequence: CASSLDGEAFF. CDR3 nucleotide sequence: TGTGCCAGCAGCTTGGACGGAGAAGCTTTCTTT.

This sequence joins TRBV12-5 and TRBJ1-5, with 10 bases aligning to TRBD1. V dropped 7 bases and J dropped 7; count of bases not matched to a gene: 4. The CDR3 covers 13 residues. Germline assignment: CDR1 LGHNT and CDR2 FRNRAP. The CDR3 DNA is TGTGCTAGTGTAGGGACAGGGGACCAGCCCCAGCATTTT. Translation: CASVGTGDQPQHF.

The rearrangement uses TRBV29-1 and TRBJ2-3; 7 positions agree with TRBD1. This CDR3 is built from 14 residues. Germline V CDR1 and CDR2: SQVTM, ANQGSEA. V trimming: 7 bases; J trimming: 0 bases; junction bases outside the gene matches: 7. CDR3 coding DNA: TGCAGCGGCTTGGGGACAGCGAGCACAGATACGCAGTATTTT. Translating gives CSGLGTASTDTQYF.

The chain carries TRBV7-9 and TRBJ2-5; 7 nucleotides align to TRBD1. CDR3 length: 15 residues. V lost 4 bases and J lost 5; bases outside the gene matches: 10. The germline V gene encodes CDR1 SEHNR and CDR2 FQNEAQ (reference sequence). Written as DNA, the CDR3 is TGTGCCAGCAGCTCAGAGACGACAGGGCGGGAGACCCAGTACTTC. Protein: CASSSETTGRETQYF.

The chain carries TRBV10-3 and TRBJ2-7; 10 bases are shared with TRBD1. CDR1 and CDR2 from the germline V gene are ENHRY and SYGVKD. There are 14 residues in the CDR3. V shed 3 bases and J 4 bases; nucleotides not matched to a gene: 3. The CDR3 region is CAISELGQGYEQYF. CDR3 DNA sequence: TGTGCCATCAGTGAATTGGGACAGGGGTACGAGCAGTACTTC.

This clone was counted only a few times. CDR3 sequence reads: CASSYYRIYGYTF. In nucleotides, the CDR3 is TGTGCCAGCAGTTACTACAGGATCTATGGCTACACCTTC. V gene TRBV6-5 combines with J gene TRBJ1-2; perhaps TRBD1 as D (5 bases). The CDR3 runs 13 residues. The germline V and J ends were trimmed by 1 base and 4 bases, with 7 bases remaining between them. Germline CDR1 MNHEY, CDR2 SVGAGI.

The chain links TRBV6-6 to TRBJ1-2; the D is unclear. Trimming shortened V by 0 bases and J by 0 bases, and 11 bases separated the two germline ends. Germline values: CDR1 MNHNY, CDR2 SVGAGI (reference sequence). The CDR3 spans 16 residues. The CDR3 loop reads CASSYSAGSANYGYTF. CDR3 nucleotides: TGTGCCAGCAGTTACTCTGCCGGTTCAGCTAACTATGGCTACACCTTC.